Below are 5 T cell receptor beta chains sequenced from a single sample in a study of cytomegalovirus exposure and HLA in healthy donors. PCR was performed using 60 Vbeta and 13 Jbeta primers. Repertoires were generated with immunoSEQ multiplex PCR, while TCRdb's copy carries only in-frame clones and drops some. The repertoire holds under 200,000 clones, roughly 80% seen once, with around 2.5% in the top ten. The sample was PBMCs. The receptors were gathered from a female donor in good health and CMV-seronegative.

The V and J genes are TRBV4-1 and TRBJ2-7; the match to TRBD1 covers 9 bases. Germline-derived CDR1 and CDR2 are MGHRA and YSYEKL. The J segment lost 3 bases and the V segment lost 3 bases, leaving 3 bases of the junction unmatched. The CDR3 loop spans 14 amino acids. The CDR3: CASSHYRGHYEQYF. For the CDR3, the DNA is TGCGCCAGCAGCCACTACAGGGGGCACTACGAGCAGTACTTC.

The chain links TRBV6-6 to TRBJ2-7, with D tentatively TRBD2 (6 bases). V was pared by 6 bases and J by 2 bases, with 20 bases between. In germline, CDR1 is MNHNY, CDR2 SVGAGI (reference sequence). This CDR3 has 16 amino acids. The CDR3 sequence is CASSPSIPGLPYEQYF. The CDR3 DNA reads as TGTGCCAGCAGCCCCTCCATCCCGGGACTTCCCTACGAGCAGTACTTC.

The chain's CDR3 is CASSYSGMGSRYEQYF. In nucleotides, the CDR3 is TGTGCCAGCAGTTATAGCGGGATGGGCTCAAGGTACGAGCAGTACTTC. J is TRBJ2-5 and V is TRBV6-5; 8 positions match TRBD2. The J call may be incorrect, as the DNA end agrees better with TRBJ2-7. From germline, CDR1 is MNHEY and CDR2 SVGAGI. This CDR3 comprises 16 residues.

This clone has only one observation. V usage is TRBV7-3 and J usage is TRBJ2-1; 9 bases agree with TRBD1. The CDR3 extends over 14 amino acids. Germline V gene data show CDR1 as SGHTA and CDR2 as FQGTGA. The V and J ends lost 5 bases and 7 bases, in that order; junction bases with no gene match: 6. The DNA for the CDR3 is TGTGCCAGCAGCCAAGGGACAGGGAGGAATGAGCAGTTCTTC. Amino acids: CASSQGTGRNEQFF.

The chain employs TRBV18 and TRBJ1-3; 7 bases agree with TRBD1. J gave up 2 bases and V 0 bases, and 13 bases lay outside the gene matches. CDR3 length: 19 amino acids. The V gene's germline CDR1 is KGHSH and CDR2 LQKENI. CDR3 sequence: CASSPPSSLAQGAGNTIYF. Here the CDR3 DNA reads TGTGCCAGCTCACCACCGTCGTCTTTGGCGCAGGGGGCTGGAAACACCATATATTTT.